These 22 T cell receptor beta chains originate from one sample sequenced in a study of T cells in tuberculosis. Clones were sequenced by immunoSEQ multiplex PCR, and TCRdb holds only the in-frame ones, with some missing. The data show 25,000 to 30,000 clones, around 91% seen once. The sample taken for sequencing was PBMCs. All receptors derive from a donor between 10 and 35 years old with latent tuberculosis or without tuberculosis infection.

The rearrangement uses TRBV29-1 and TRBJ1-3; 8 bases agree with TRBD1. Germline V gives CDR1 SQVTM, CDR2 ANQGSEA. V lost 1 base, J lost 8 bases, and 7 bases stayed unmatched. This CDR3 region has 14 residues. The CDR3 nucleotides are TGCAGCGTTGAAGCTCAGGGGGCAGGGGACACCATATATTTT. The encoded protein is CSVEAQGAGDTIYF.

The chain employs TRBV28 and TRBJ2-2, with D maybe TRBD1 (5 bases). The CDR3 consists of 14 residues. The germline CDR1 and CDR2 sequences are MDHEN and SYDVKM. Trimming took off 6 bases at V and 6 bases at J, with 14 bases between the two ends. The DNA for the CDR3 is TGTGCCAGCAGGGGGCCACGATACGCCGGGGAGCTGTTTTTT. Protein: CASRGPRYAGELFF.

The rearrangement uses TRBV6-5 and TRBJ1-5, with TRBD1 matching over 8 bases. The germline V gene has CDR1 MNHEY and CDR2 SVGAGI. The CDR3 is 14 amino acids. With V trimmed by 0 bases and J by 7 bases, 2 bases remained unmatched. The CDR3 spells CASSYSTGAQPQHF. CDR3 coding DNA: TGTGCCAGCAGTTACTCGACAGGGGCCCAGCCCCAGCATTTT.

This sequence joins TRBV4-3 and TRBJ2-4; tentatively, D is TRBD1 (5 bases). CDR1 is LGHNA and CDR2 is YSLEER in the germline V gene. The CDR3 covers 14 residues. The V end was cut by 1 base, the J end by 6 bases, with 10 bases between. The DNA of the CDR3 is TGCGCCAGCAGCCAAGGATTAGACAGAAACATTCAGTACTTC. Protein: CASSQGLDRNIQYF.

The gene calls are TRBV7-9 and TRBJ1-5, with a weak D call TRBD1 (5 bases). With 1 base removed from V and 0 bases from J, the gap between germline ends came to 16 bases. From germline, CDR1 is SEHNR and CDR2 FQNEAQ (reference sequence). The CDR3 runs 18 residues. Here the CDR3 reads CASSLEGNDYYSNQPQHF. CDR3 bases: TGTGCCAGCAGCTTAGAGGGGAATGATTATTATAGCAATCAGCCCCAGCATTTT.

The chain recombines TRBV6-5 with TRBJ2-1; unclear D gene. CDR1 and CDR2 from the germline V gene are MNHEY and SVGAGI. Trimming took off 2 bases at V and 2 bases at J, with 13 bases between the two ends. CDR3 size: 16 residues. CDR3 in amino acids: CASSYAGLKAYNEQFF. The CDR3 region has the DNA TGTGCCAGCAGTTACGCAGGCCTCAAAGCCTACAATGAGCAGTTCTTC.

J is TRBJ2-7 and V is TRBV2; 9 bases are shared with TRBD1. J gave up 2 bases and V 6 bases, and 8 bases lay outside the gene matches. The CDR3 is 15 residues long. Germline CDR1 is SNHLY and CDR2 is FYNNEI. The CDR3 loop is CASRDRGQQAYEQYF. CDR3 in DNA: TGTGCCAGCAGGGACAGGGGACAGCAAGCCTACGAGCAGTACTTC.

The chain uses TRBV11-2 and TRBJ2-6; the D gene is possibly TRBD2 (5 bases). The CDR3 has 18 residues. Germline CDR1 SGHAT, CDR2 FQNNGV. Trimming removed 6 bases at V and 1 base at J, with 19 bases between. The CDR3 DNA is TGTGCCAGCAGTTACCTAACACGAGGGCCATCTGGGGCCAACGTCCTGACTTTC. This gives the protein CASSYLTRGPSGANVLTF.

The chain links TRBV7-9 to TRBJ1-5; D gene unclear. Germline V gene lookup returns CDR1 SEHNR and CDR2 FQNEAQ (reference sequence). V shed 0 bases and J shed 6 bases, with 3 bases lying between them. There are 12 residues in the CDR3. In DNA form, the CDR3 reads TGTGCCAGCAGCTTAGCGAGTCAGCCCCAGCATTTT. Translation gives CASSLASQPQHF.

There are a few counts of this clone. The CDR3 nucleotides are TGTGCCAGTAGTATGGGCAGGGGGGATAATTCACCCCTCCACTTT. It specifies CASSMGRGDNSPLHF. The chain is built from TRBV19 and TRBJ1-6, with TRBD1 matching over 7 bases. Germline CDR1 and CDR2: LNHDA and SQIVND (reference sequence). V lost 3 bases, J lost 5 bases, and 4 bases stayed unmatched. This CDR3 contains 15 residues.

This chain uses TRBV14 with TRBJ2-1; 8 bases align to TRBD1. V shed 5 bases, J shed 6 bases, and the junction held 12 bases outside the gene matches. The V gene's germline CDR1 is SGHDN and CDR2 FVKESK. CDR3 size: 16 residues. CDR3 protein: CASSDPTGTGFNEQFF. In DNA form, the CDR3 reads TGTGCCAGCAGCGATCCGACCGGGACAGGTTTCAATGAGCAGTTCTTC.

This chain uses TRBV5-1 with TRBJ2-1; 11 bases are shared with TRBD1. The CDR3 covers 15 residues. The trim removed 1 base at V and 9 bases at J, leaving 6 bases unmatched. The germline V gene encodes CDR1 SGHRS and CDR2 YFSETQ. DNA of the CDR3: TGCGCCAGCAGCTTGACCGGACAGGGGGCAAGTGAGCAGTTCTTC. Its translation: CASSLTGQGASEQFF.

The chain recombines TRBV10-3 with TRBJ1-5; 9 bases are shared with TRBD1. Germline lookup yields CDR1 ENHRY and CDR2 SYGVKD. The CDR3 covers 17 residues. Trimming at V came to 8 bases and at J to 0 bases, leaving 11 bases not matched to a gene. The CDR3 bases are TGTGCCATCGGGACAGGGAAGGGAGATTATAGCAATCAGCCCCAGCATTTT. Encoded protein: CAIGTGKGDYSNQPQHF.

The rearrangement joins TRBV14 to TRBJ1-2; tentative D call: TRBD1 (5 bases). This CDR3 contains 16 residues. The V and J ends lost 1 base and 2 bases respectively, with 14 bases between them. Germline CDR1 SGHDN, CDR2 FVKESK. Here the CDR3 reads CASSQAWGEINYGYTF. In DNA, the CDR3 is TGTGCCAGCAGCCAAGCTTGGGGGGAGATAAACTATGGCTACACCTTC.

The chain employs TRBV2 and TRBJ1-1; perhaps TRBD1 as D (6 bases). This CDR3 spans 14 amino acids. Germline V gene sequence: CDR1 SNHLY, CDR2 FYNNEI. Trimming stripped 9 bases from V and 6 bases from J, with 20 bases between. CDR3 DNA: TGTGCCAGTAAAACGGACGGGGAGGGGGCTGAAGCTTTCTTT. Translated, it gives CASKTDGEGAEAFF.

This sequence joins TRBV5-1 and TRBJ1-4; D is uncertain. This CDR3 spans 15 amino acids. Germline V gene data show CDR1 as SGHRS and CDR2 as YFSETQ. Trimming left V 7 bases short and J 0 bases short, with 13 bases between. The CDR3 sequence: CASGEGSSTNEKLFF. In DNA, the CDR3 is TGCGCCAGCGGGGAGGGCTCGTCAACTAATGAAAAACTGTTTTTT.

The chain combines TRBV19 with TRBJ1-1; maybe TRBD1 (5 bases). CDR3 length: 15 amino acids. Germline CDR1 is LNHDA and CDR2 is SQIVND (reference sequence). The V gene lost 9 bases and the J gene lost 0 bases, with 17 bases spanning the gap. CDR3 amino acids: CASHPTARMNTEAFF. DNA of the CDR3: TGTGCCAGCCATCCGACAGCTCGCATGAACACTGAAGCTTTCTTT.

The chain couples TRBV6-5 to TRBJ1-2, with 7 bases that match TRBD1. Trimming removed 2 bases from V and 0 bases from J; junction bases left unmatched: 3. CDR1 and CDR2 from the germline V gene are MNHEY and SVGAGI. The CDR3 has 15 residues. CDR3 nucleotide sequence: TGTGCCAGCAGTTACGACAGGGCTTCTAACTATGGCTACACCTTC. It is translated as CASSYDRASNYGYTF.

This chain uses TRBV7-8 with TRBJ1-2, with D unresolved. The CDR3 runs to 15 residues. Trimming removed 6 bases at V and 5 bases at J, with 19 bases between. Germline V gene sequence: CDR1 SGHVS, CDR2 FQNEAQ. The CDR3 here is CASRAGTNPSYGYTF. CDR3 coding DNA: TGTGCCAGCAGGGCGGGAACCAACCCCAGTTATGGCTACACCTTC. The full variable domain, in which reference TRBV7-8 and TRBJ1-2 provide the parts outside the CDR3, is GAGVSQSPRYKVAKRGQDVALRCDPISGHVSLFWYQQALGQGPEFLTYFQNEAQLDKSGLPSDRFFAERPEGSVSTLKIQRTQQEDSAVYLCASRAGTNPSYGYTFGSGTRLTVV.

The V call is TRBV10-3, the J call TRBJ2-3; 8 positions match TRBD2. CDR1 and CDR2 from the germline V gene are ENHRY and SYGVKD. V shed 7 bases, J shed 5 bases, and the junction held 14 bases outside the gene matches. This CDR3 has 16 residues. The CDR3 is CAITSAGGGGRDTQYF. CDR3 DNA sequence: TGTGCCATCACGTCCGCCGGGGGCGGGGGGAGAGATACGCAGTATTTT.

This clone was found once. The V gene is TRBV4-2, the J gene TRBJ2-5; 13 bases line up with TRBD2. V trimming: 4 bases; J trimming: 2 bases; junction bases outside the gene matches: 7. Germline V gene lookup returns CDR1 LGHNA and CDR2 YNFKEQ. This CDR3 is built from 17 residues. The CDR3 protein is CASSPGLAGVNQETQYF. The DNA of the CDR3 is TGTGCCAGCAGCCCAGGACTAGCGGGGGTTAATCAAGAGACCCAGTACTTC.

V and J are TRBV5-4 and TRBJ2-6, with a tentative D call TRBD1 (5 bases). Germline V gives CDR1 SGHNT, CDR2 YYREEE (reference sequence). With 1 base removed from V and 0 bases from J, the gap between germline ends came to 8 bases. The CDR3 covers 16 residues. The CDR3 DNA follows: TGTGCCAGCAGCTTGCAGGGCCGCTCTGGGGCCAACGTCCTGACTTTC. It encodes CASSLQGRSGANVLTF.